This T cell receptor beta chain was recovered during a study of identical twins. Template switching supplied a universal primer site; unique molecular identifiers were carried on the cDNA. TCRdb ran MiXCR on the 5' RACE reads and lists one entry per CDR3 protein. The sample records hundreds of thousands of distinct CDR3 sequences, about 7% being singletons. The V and J ends lost 5 bases and 0 bases respectively, with 7 bases between them. The CDR3 is 13 amino acids. General study results and limits: The degree of excess twin sharing was weaker in beta out-of-frame sequences.

This clonotype showed up many times. Its target is not known. The same data also contributed to another study, on yellow fever vaccine responses in identical twins.

This clonotype originated in a woman between 18 and 29 years old in good health. The chain recombines TRBV12-3 or TRBV12-4 with TRBJ1-2; D call uncertain. The specimen was memory (CD45RO+) T cells sorted from blood. CDR3 loop: CASSSGTNYGYTF. The CDR3 bases are TGTGCCAGCAGTAGCGGGACTAACTATGGCTACACCTTC.